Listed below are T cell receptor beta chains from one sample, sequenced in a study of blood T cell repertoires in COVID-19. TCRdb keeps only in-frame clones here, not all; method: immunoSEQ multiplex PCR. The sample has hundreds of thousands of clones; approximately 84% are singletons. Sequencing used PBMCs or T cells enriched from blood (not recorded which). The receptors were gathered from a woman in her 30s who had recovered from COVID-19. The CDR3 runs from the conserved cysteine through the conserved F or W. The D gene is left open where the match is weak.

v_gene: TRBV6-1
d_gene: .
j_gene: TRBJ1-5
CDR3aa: CASSEGGVYSNQPQHF

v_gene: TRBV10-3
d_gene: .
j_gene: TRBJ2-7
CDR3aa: CAAQGYSYEQYF

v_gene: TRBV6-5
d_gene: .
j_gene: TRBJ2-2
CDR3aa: CASSGGVRGAGELFF

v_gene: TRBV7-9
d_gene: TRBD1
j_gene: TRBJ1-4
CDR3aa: CASSSTGNEKLFF

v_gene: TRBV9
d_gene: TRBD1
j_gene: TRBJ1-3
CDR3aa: CASSVTDRVRGNTIYF

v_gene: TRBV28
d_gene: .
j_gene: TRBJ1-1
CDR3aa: CASSLTGGTEAFF

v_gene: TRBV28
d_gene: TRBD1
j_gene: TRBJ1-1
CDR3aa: CASSPTGGLTEAFF

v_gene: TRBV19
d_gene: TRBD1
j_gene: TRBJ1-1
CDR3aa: CASSTGQELSEAFF

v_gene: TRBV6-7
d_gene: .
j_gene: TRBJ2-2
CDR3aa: CEHDGELFF

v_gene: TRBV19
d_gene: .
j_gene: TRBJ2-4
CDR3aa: CASSIGVIAKNIQYF

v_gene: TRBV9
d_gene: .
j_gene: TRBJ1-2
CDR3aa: CASSVASGDLYYGYTF

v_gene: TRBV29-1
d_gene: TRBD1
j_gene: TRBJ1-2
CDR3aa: CSGGSGDRVVGYTF

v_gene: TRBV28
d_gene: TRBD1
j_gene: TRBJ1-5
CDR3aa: CASITGQGPHQPQHF

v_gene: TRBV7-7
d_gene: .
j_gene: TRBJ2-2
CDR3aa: CASSLGLAGTGELFF

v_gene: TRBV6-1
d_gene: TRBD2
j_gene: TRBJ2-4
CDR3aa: CASSESGGPKNIQYF

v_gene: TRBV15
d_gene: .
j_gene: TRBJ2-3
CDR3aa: CATSRDLLADTQYF

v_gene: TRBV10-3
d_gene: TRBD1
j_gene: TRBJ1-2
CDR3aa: CAIRPTGSAYGYTF

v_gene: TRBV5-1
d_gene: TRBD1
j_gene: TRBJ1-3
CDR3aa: CASSLEQGRWPGNTIYF

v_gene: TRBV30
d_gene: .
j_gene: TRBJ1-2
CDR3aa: CAWSSTGQNYGYTF

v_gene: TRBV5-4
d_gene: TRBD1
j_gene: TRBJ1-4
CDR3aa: CASSLEGAGEKLFF

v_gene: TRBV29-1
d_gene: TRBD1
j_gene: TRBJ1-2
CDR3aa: CSAGTGGPADGYTF

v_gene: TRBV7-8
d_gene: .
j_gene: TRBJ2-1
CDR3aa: CASSLDTEQFF

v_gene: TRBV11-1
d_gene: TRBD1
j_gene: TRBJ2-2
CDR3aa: CASNSGQGAFTGELFF

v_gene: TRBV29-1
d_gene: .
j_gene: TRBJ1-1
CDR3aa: CSGRGTEAFF

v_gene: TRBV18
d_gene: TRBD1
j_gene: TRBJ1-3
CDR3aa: CASSPIGTGGPSSGNTIYF